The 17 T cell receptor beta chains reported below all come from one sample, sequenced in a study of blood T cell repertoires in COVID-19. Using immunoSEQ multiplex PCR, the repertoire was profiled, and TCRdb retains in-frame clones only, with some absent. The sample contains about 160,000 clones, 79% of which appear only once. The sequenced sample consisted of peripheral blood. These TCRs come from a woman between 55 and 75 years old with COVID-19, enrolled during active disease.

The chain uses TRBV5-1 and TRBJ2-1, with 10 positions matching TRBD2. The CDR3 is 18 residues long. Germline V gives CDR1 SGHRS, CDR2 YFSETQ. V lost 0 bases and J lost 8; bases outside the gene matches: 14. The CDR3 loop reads CASSLDGTSAQWVYEQFF. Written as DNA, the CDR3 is TGCGCCAGCAGCTTGGACGGGACTAGCGCTCAGTGGGTGTATGAGCAGTTCTTC.

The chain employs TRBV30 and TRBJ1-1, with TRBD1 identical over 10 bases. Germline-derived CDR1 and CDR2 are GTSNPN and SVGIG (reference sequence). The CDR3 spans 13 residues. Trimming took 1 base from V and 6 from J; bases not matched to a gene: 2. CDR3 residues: CAWSDGTGAEAFF. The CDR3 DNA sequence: TGTGCCTGGAGTGACGGGACAGGGGCTGAAGCTTTCTTT.

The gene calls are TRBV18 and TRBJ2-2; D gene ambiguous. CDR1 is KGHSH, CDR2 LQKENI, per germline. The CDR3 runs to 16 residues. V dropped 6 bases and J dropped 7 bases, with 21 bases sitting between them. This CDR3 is CASSQRSAVHNGELFF. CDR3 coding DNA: TGTGCCAGCTCTCAACGATCTGCGGTGCATAACGGGGAGCTGTTTTTT.

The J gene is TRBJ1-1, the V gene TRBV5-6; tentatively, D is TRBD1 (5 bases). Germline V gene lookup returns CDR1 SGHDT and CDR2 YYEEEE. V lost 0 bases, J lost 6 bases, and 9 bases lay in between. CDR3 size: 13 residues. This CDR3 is CASSLVGASEAFF. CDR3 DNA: TGTGCCAGCAGCTTGGTTGGGGCCTCTGAAGCTTTCTTT.

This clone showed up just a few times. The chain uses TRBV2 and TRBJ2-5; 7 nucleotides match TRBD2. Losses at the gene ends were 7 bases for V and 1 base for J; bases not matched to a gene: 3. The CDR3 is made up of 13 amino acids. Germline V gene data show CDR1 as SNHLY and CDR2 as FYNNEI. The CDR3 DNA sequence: TGTGCCAGCAAGCGGGACGTCCAAGAGACCCAGTACTTC. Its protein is CASKRDVQETQYF.

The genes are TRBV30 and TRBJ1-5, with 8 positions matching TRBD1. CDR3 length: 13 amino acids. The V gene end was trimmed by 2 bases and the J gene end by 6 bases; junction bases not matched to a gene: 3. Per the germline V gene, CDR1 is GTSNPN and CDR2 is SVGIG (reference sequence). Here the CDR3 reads CAWSTGGGQPQHF. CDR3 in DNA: TGTGCCTGGAGTACAGGGGGGGGTCAGCCCCAGCATTTT.

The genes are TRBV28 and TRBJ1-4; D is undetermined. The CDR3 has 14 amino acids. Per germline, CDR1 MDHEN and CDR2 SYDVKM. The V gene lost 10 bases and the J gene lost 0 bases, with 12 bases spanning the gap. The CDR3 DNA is TGTGCCACCTCGAAAGCGGCAACTAATGAAAAACTGTTTTTT. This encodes CATSKAATNEKLFF. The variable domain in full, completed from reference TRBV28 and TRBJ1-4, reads DVKVTQSSRYLVKRTGEKVFLECVQDMDHENMFWYRQDPGLGLRLIYFSYDVKMKEKGDIPEGYSVSREKKERFSLILESASTNQTSMYLCATSKAATNEKLFFGSGTQLSVL.

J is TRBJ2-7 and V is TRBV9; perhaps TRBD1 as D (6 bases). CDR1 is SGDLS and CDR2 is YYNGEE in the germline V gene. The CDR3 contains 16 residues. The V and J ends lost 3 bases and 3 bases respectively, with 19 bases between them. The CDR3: CASSAQGISFLYEQYF. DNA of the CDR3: TGTGCCAGCAGCGCCCAGGGGATAAGCTTCCTCTACGAGCAGTACTTC.

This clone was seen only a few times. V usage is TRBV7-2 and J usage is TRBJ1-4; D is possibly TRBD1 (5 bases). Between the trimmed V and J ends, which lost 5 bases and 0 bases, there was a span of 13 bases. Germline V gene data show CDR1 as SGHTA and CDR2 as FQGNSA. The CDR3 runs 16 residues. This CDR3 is CASSLHRSATNEKLFF. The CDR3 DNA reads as TGTGCCAGCAGCCTACACAGGAGTGCAACTAATGAAAAACTGTTTTTT. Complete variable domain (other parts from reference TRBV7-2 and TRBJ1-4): GAGVSQSPSNKVTEKGKDVELRCDPISGHTALYWYRQSLGQGLEFLIYFQGNSAPDKSGLPSDRFSAERTGGSVSTLTIQRTQQEDSAVYLCASSLHRSATNEKLFFGSGTQLSVL.

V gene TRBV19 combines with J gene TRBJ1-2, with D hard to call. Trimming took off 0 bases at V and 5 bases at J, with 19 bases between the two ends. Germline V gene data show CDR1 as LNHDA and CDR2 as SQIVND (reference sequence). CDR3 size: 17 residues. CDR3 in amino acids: CASSIEAYPPRQYGYTF. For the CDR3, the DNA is TGTGCCAGTAGTATAGAAGCCTATCCTCCGCGACAATATGGCTACACCTTC.

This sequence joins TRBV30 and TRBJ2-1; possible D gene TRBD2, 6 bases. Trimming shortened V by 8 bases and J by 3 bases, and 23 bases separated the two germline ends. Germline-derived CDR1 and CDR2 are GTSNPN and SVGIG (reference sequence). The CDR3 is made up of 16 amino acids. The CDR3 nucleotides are TGTGCCCAAACTAGCTTCCCCTTGCAACACTACAATGAGCAGTTCTTC. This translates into CAQTSFPLQHYNEQFF.

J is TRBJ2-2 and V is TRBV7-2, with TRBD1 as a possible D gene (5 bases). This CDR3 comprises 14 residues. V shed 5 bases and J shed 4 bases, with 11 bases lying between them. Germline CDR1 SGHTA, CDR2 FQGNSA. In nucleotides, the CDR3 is TGTGCCAGCAGCCGCAGAAGGGGCACCGGGGAGCTGTTTTTT. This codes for CASSRRRGTGELFF.

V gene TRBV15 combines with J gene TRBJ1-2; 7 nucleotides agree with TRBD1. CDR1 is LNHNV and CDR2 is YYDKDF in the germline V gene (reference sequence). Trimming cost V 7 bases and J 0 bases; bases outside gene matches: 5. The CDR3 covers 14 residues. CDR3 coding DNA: TGTGCCACCAAGGACAGGCTGACTAACTATGGCTACACCTTC. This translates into CATKDRLTNYGYTF.

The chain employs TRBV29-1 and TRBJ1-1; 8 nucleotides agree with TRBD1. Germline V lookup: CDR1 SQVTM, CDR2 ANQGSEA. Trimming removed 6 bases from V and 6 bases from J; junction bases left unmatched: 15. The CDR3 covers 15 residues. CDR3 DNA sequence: TGCAGCGTACGGACAGGGCGCTCTTCCTACGCTGAAGCTTTCTTT. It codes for CSVRTGRSSYAEAFF.

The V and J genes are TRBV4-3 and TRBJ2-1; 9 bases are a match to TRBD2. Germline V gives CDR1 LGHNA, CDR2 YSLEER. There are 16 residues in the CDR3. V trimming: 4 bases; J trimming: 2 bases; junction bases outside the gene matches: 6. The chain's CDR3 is CASSPRAGGTYNEQFF. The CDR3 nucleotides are TGCGCCAGCAGCCCCCGCGCGGGAGGGACCTACAATGAGCAGTTCTTC.

This CDR3 reads CASSLSGTSGRTQYF. CDR3 nucleotides: TGTGCCAGCAGTTTATCCGGGACTAGCGGGAGGACCCAGTACTTC. V is TRBV28 and J is TRBJ2-5, with 14 nucleotides matching TRBD2. Germline trimming cut 1 base from V and 7 bases from J; bases unmatched to any gene: 2. The germline V gene encodes CDR1 MDHEN and CDR2 SYDVKM. The CDR3 runs to 15 residues.

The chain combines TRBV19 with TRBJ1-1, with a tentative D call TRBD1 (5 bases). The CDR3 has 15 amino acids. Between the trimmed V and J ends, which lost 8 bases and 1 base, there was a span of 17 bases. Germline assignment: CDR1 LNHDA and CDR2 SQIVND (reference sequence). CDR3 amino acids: CASRTTLGGNTEAFF. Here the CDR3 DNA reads TGTGCCAGTCGAACGACCCTCGGGGGGAACACTGAAGCTTTCTTT.